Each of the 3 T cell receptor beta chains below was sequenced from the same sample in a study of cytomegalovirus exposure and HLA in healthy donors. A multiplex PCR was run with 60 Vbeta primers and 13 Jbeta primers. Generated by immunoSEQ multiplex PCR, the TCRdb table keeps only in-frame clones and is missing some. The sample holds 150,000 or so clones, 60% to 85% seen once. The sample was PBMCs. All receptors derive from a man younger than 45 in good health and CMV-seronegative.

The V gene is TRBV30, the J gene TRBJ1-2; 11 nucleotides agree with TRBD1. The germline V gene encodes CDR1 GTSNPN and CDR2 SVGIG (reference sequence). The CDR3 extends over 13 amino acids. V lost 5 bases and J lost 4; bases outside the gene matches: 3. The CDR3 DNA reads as TGTGCCTGGTGGGACAGGGGGGCCTATGGCTACACCTTC. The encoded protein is CAWWDRGAYGYTF.

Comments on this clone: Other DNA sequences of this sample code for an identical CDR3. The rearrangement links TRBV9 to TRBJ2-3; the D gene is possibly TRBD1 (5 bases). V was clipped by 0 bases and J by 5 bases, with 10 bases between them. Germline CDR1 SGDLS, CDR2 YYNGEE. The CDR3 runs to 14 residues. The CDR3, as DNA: TGTGCCAGCAGCGTAGAGGGGCGAGAAGATACGCAGTATTTT. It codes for CASSVEGREDTQYF.

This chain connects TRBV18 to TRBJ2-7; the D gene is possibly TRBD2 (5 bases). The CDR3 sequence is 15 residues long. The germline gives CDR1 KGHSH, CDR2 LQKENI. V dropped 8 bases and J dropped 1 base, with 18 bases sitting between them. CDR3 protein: CASPRSLGESYEQYF. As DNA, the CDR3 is TGTGCCAGCCCACGATCACTTGGGGAGTCCTACGAGCAGTACTTC.